Below, one TCR beta chain is given with its context. The antigen remains unidentified. This entry comes from a study of beta chain features in type 1 diabetes. For the study at large: In age, gender and cell yields, patients were similar to healthy donors. The study's findings and limits: All four CD4+ subsets from Type 1 diabetes patients carried moderately but significantly shorter TCRB CDR3s. Cells with high TCR expression could be over-represented when cDNA is sequenced.

One heparinised blood draw averaging approximately 0.11 L was given by each donor. Each of the CD4+ naive, central memory, regulatory and stem cell-like memory populations was sorted via CD45RO/CCR7/CD25/CD127/CD95/CD27. The germline CDR1 and CDR2 sequences are MDHEN and SYDVKM. The CDR3 contains 13 residues. Trimming shortened V by 10 bases and J by 5 bases, and 18 bases separated the two germline ends. Expressed TCRB transcripts were sequenced because the entire RNA isolate underwent reverse transcription. This table comes from immunoSEQ multiplex PCR, and its TCRdb copy is limited to in-frame clones, with some not included. Altogether 50,000 to 65,000 clones are present, around 40% being singletons, with the ten largest covering about 1.5%.

The receptor's source is a man in his thirties or forties with type 1 diabetes. The J gene is TRBJ2-7, the V gene TRBV28; TRBD1 might be the D (6 bases). Sequenced input: Tregs from blood. CDR3 protein: CATSLPTGHEQYF. The CDR3, as DNA: TGTGCCACCTCCCTCCCCACAGGGCACGAGCAGTACTTC.